This TCR beta chain was captured by sequencing in a study of CD8+CD57+ T cells in acquired aplastic anemia. Sequenced patients had shown CD8+CD57+ cell expansion by flow cytometry. Germline CDR1 SGDLS, CDR2 YYNGEE. V lost 4 bases, J lost 1 base, and 4 bases stayed unmatched. This CDR3 has 15 amino acids. According to the study, genomic DNA was the template for TCR beta VDJ and CDR3 profiling. One entry per CDR3 protein, called by TCRdb with MiXCR from the reads. The table has roughly 250,000 distinct CDR3 sequences, around 82% seen once; the top ten hold 40% to 55%. The receptor's source is a human donor with aplastic anemia. Sequenced: sorted CD4+, CD8+, or CD8+CD57+ T cells (not recorded which) from PBMCs. This chain uses TRBV9 with TRBJ2-2; 7 nucleotides match TRBD1. The CDR3 protein is CASSTRTGNTGELFF. In DNA form, the CDR3 reads TGTGCCAGCAGCACGAGGACAGGGAACACCGGGGAGCTGTTTTTT.